This T cell receptor (beta chain) was found in a study of T cells in Graves' hyperthyroidism and ophthalmopathy. This clonotype occurred many times. The target antigen is unknown. For the diagnoses, clinical symptoms, serum thyroxine and TRAb, thyroid ultrasound and orbital computed tomography were used. Study findings and constraints: Expanded thyroid clonotypes (above 0.001) were mostly also found in blood. Ophthalmopathy and stable hyperthyroidism were separated by a 13 V-J model.

RNA transcripts were the template for amplifying TCR beta CDR3 regions. The HTBI set primed first-round TCR CDR3 RT-PCR. TCRdb independently ran MiXCR on the multiplex PCR reads; one entry per CDR3 protein. The table includes some 570,000 distinct CDR3 sequences, about 14% detected once. The CDR3 runs to 16 residues. The ends lost 2 bases at V and 4 bases at J; junction bases unmatched: 10. Germline CDR1 and CDR2: GTSNPN and SVGIG (reference sequence). This sequence joins TRBV30 and TRBJ2-1; 8 bases fit TRBD1. The material sequenced was blood. The sequence was collected from a woman under 30 with Graves' ophthalmopathy. CDR3 bases: TGTGCCTGGAGTCCTAGCGCAGGGGGCGCATACAATGAGCAGTTCTTC. Translation: CAWSPSAGGAYNEQFF.